These T cell receptor beta chains were read from a single sample in a study of T cells in localized non-small cell lung cancer. TCRdb's copy holds only in-frame clones and misses some; the assay was immunoSEQ multiplex PCR. The table includes around 25,000 clones, around 88% detected once. The sample was peripheral blood, taken before any cancer treatment. These receptors were taken from a female donor at least 60 years old with stage I lung adenocarcinoma. The CDR3 runs from the conserved cysteine through the conserved F or W. Each record gives: CDR3 protein, CDR3 DNA, J gene, V gene, clone size, D gene. A D gene is named only where the DNA matches it firmly. Part of the rows lack a size; the others show once, few, many or a class for expanded clones.

CDR3 protein: CASSIGQGVGSTEAFF
CDR3 DNA: TGTGCCAGTAGTATTGGGCAGGGGGTTGGAAGCACTGAAGCTTTCTTT
J gene: TRBJ1-1
V gene: TRBV19
clone size: once
D gene: TRBD1

CDR3 protein: CASSLVASGGANNEQFF
CDR3 DNA: TGCGCCAGCAGCTTGGTTGCTAGCGGGGGGGCCAATAATGAGCAGTTCTTC
J gene: TRBJ2-1
V gene: TRBV5-1
clone size: -
D gene: TRBD2

CDR3 protein: CATKTGRGTEAFF
CDR3 DNA: TGTGCCACCAAGACAGGGCGGGGGACTGAAGCTTTCTTT
J gene: TRBJ1-1
V gene: TRBV6-1
clone size: -
D gene: TRBD1

CDR3 protein: CASSGGISGETQYF
CDR3 DNA: TGTGCCAGCAGCGGCGGGATCTCCGGGGAGACCCAGTACTTC
J gene: TRBJ2-5
V gene: TRBV6-1
clone size: -
D gene: -

CDR3 protein: CASSLGTSGSGEQFF
CDR3 DNA: TGTGCCAGCAGCCTAGGGACTAGCGGGAGTGGTGAGCAGTTCTTC
J gene: TRBJ2-1
V gene: TRBV7-3
clone size: once
D gene: TRBD2

CDR3 protein: CASSAGTSGTGTDTQYF
CDR3 DNA: TGTGCCAGCAGTGCCGGGACTAGCGGGACGGGGACAGATACGCAGTATTTT
J gene: TRBJ2-3
V gene: TRBV6-4
clone size: -
D gene: TRBD2

CDR3 protein: CASSSSLRGAPLHF
CDR3 DNA: TGTGCCAGTAGTTCGTCACTTCGAGGCGCACCCCTCCACTTT
J gene: TRBJ1-6
V gene: TRBV19
clone size: -
D gene: -

CDR3 protein: CASSIQGSSGNTIYF
CDR3 DNA: TGTGCCAGCAGTATACAGGGTAGCTCTGGAAACACCATATATTTT
J gene: TRBJ1-3
V gene: TRBV6-1
clone size: few
D gene: -

CDR3 protein: CAWSYGLAGEGDTQYF
CDR3 DNA: TGTGCCTGGAGTTATGGACTAGCGGGGGAAGGAGATACGCAGTATTTT
J gene: TRBJ2-3
V gene: TRBV30
clone size: -
D gene: TRBD2

CDR3 protein: CASSLVWNQPQHF
CDR3 DNA: TGTGCCAGCAGCCTGGTTTGGAATCAGCCCCAGCATTTT
J gene: TRBJ1-5
V gene: TRBV7-2
clone size: -
D gene: -

CDR3 protein: CAITELQGGEQYF
CDR3 DNA: TGTGCCATCACGGAACTTCAGGGGGGCGAGCAGTACTTC
J gene: TRBJ2-7
V gene: TRBV10-3
clone size: -
D gene: -

CDR3 protein: CASSPGTAIYGYTF
CDR3 DNA: TGTGCCAGCAGCCCCGGGACAGCAATTTATGGCTACACCTTC
J gene: TRBJ1-2
V gene: TRBV7-9
clone size: few
D gene: TRBD1

CDR3 protein: CAISEVLAESDTQYF
CDR3 DNA: TGTGCCATCAGTGAGGTACTAGCGGAATCAGATACGCAGTATTTT
J gene: TRBJ2-3
V gene: TRBV10-3
clone size: -
D gene: TRBD2

CDR3 protein: CASSLGTSKGYEQFF
CDR3 DNA: TGTGCCAGCAGTCTTGGGACTTCCAAGGGCTATGAGCAGTTCTTC
J gene: TRBJ2-1
V gene: TRBV9
clone size: -
D gene: -

CDR3 protein: CASRRSAGGRDTEAFF
CDR3 DNA: TGTGCCAGCAGACGCAGTGCGGGGGGCCGGGACACTGAAGCTTTCTTT
J gene: TRBJ1-1
V gene: TRBV5-4
clone size: -
D gene: -

CDR3 protein: CSVGPTTDTQYF
CDR3 DNA: TGCAGCGTTGGCCCAACCACAGATACGCAGTATTTT
J gene: TRBJ2-3
V gene: TRBV29-1
clone size: -
D gene: -

CDR3 protein: CASSISGTGHNQPQHF
CDR3 DNA: TGTGCCAGTAGTATATCCGGGACAGGGCACAATCAGCCCCAGCATTTT
J gene: TRBJ1-5
V gene: TRBV19
clone size: -
D gene: TRBD1

CDR3 protein: CASSEQANQPQHF
CDR3 DNA: TGTGCCAGCAGTGAACAGGCCAATCAGCCCCAGCATTTT
J gene: TRBJ1-5
V gene: TRBV6-1
clone size: -
D gene: -

CDR3 protein: CASRSGTSGSTGELFF
CDR3 DNA: TGTGCCAGCAGGTCCGGAACTAGCGGGTCCACCGGGGAGCTGTTTTTT
J gene: TRBJ2-2
V gene: TRBV7-9
clone size: -
D gene: TRBD2

CDR3 protein: CASSFPYRDRRTEAFF
CDR3 DNA: TGTGCCAGCAGTTTCCCCTACCGGGACAGAAGGACTGAAGCTTTCTTT
J gene: TRBJ1-1
V gene: TRBV28
clone size: -
D gene: TRBD1

CDR3 protein: CASTTGGTGPFWAEAFF
CDR3 DNA: TGTGCCAGCACCACAGGAGGGACAGGCCCTTTTTGGGCTGAAGCTTTCTTT
J gene: TRBJ1-1
V gene: TRBV11-2
clone size: medium-sized
D gene: TRBD1

CDR3 protein: CASSGTATNEKLFF
CDR3 DNA: TGTGCCAGCAGCGGAACTGCAACTAATGAAAAACTGTTTTTT
J gene: TRBJ1-4
V gene: TRBV9
clone size: -
D gene: -

CDR3 protein: CASNAGTGGNYGYTF
CDR3 DNA: TGCGCCAGCAACGCCGGGACAGGGGGCAACTATGGCTACACCTTC
J gene: TRBJ1-2
V gene: TRBV5-1
clone size: -
D gene: TRBD1

CDR3 protein: CASSFWAEDNEQFF
CDR3 DNA: TGTGCCAGCAGCTTTTGGGCAGAGGACAATGAGCAGTTCTTC
J gene: TRBJ2-1
V gene: TRBV11-2
clone size: -
D gene: -

CDR3 protein: CSVEFSAPGNQETQYF
CDR3 DNA: TGCAGCGTTGAATTCTCGGCCCCTGGGAATCAAGAGACCCAGTACTTC
J gene: TRBJ2-5
V gene: TRBV29-1
clone size: -
D gene: -

CDR3 protein: CASSPNGATNEKLFF
CDR3 DNA: TGTGCCAGCAGCCCGAACGGGGCAACTAATGAAAAACTGTTTTTT
J gene: TRBJ1-4
V gene: TRBV7-9
clone size: -
D gene: -

CDR3 protein: CASSSQDGRTDTQYF
CDR3 DNA: TGTGCCAGCAGCTCTCAAGACGGGAGAACAGATACGCAGTATTTT
J gene: TRBJ2-3
V gene: TRBV11-3
clone size: -
D gene: -

CDR3 protein: CASSEELQDEKLFF
CDR3 DNA: TGTGCCAGCAGTGAAGAGTTACAAGATGAAAAACTGTTTTTT
J gene: TRBJ1-4
V gene: TRBV2
clone size: -
D gene: -

CDR3 protein: CASSLVGGVKNIQYF
CDR3 DNA: TGTGCCAGCAGCTTAGTGGGAGGGGTCAAAAACATTCAGTACTTC
J gene: TRBJ2-4
V gene: TRBV11-2
clone size: -
D gene: TRBD2

CDR3 protein: CASSQSVGQGAYTF
CDR3 DNA: TGTGCCAGCAGCCAATCCGTCGGACAGGGGGCCTACACCTTC
J gene: TRBJ1-2
V gene: TRBV11-2
clone size: -
D gene: TRBD1

CDR3 protein: CASRGTGGKPQHF
CDR3 DNA: TGTGCCAGCAGGGGGACAGGGGGCAAGCCCCAGCATTTT
J gene: TRBJ1-5
V gene: TRBV6-5
clone size: -
D gene: TRBD1

CDR3 protein: CASSFAGGSNYGYTF
CDR3 DNA: TGTGCCAGCAGCTTTGCGGGTGGTTCGAACTATGGCTACACCTTC
J gene: TRBJ1-2
V gene: TRBV7-3
clone size: -
D gene: -

CDR3 protein: CASSFRRQGVTYEQYF
CDR3 DNA: TGTGCCAGCAGCTTCCGCCGACAGGGGGTTACCTACGAGCAGTACTTC
J gene: TRBJ2-7
V gene: TRBV13
clone size: -
D gene: TRBD1

CDR3 protein: CASSLGSPNEKLFF
CDR3 DNA: TGCGCCAGCAGCTTGGGGAGCCCTAATGAAAAACTGTTTTTT
J gene: TRBJ1-4
V gene: TRBV5-1
clone size: -
D gene: -

CDR3 protein: CASSLEAPTPYGYTF
CDR3 DNA: TGTGCCAGCAGCTTGGAGGCACCAACCCCTTATGGCTACACCTTC
J gene: TRBJ1-2
V gene: TRBV5-4
clone size: -
D gene: -

CDR3 protein: CASSPTGGDTQYF
CDR3 DNA: TGTGCCAGCAGCCCGACAGGAGGAGATACGCAGTATTTT
J gene: TRBJ2-3
V gene: TRBV9
clone size: -
D gene: -

CDR3 protein: CASRQRGGSSSYNEQFF
CDR3 DNA: TGTGCCAGCAGGCAGCGGGGGGGTTCTAGCTCCTACAATGAGCAGTTCTTC
J gene: TRBJ2-1
V gene: TRBV5-4
clone size: -
D gene: TRBD2

CDR3 protein: CSVERGTGTEAFF
CDR3 DNA: TGCAGCGTTGAGCGGGGCACGGGGACTGAAGCTTTCTTT
J gene: TRBJ1-1
V gene: TRBV29-1
clone size: -
D gene: -

CDR3 protein: CSVGKASGGETQYF
CDR3 DNA: TGCAGCGTTGGAAAAGCTTCAGGGGGAGAGACCCAGTACTTC
J gene: TRBJ2-5
V gene: TRBV29-1
clone size: -
D gene: TRBD1

CDR3 protein: CASSLDRQGHYEQYF
CDR3 DNA: TGTGCCAGCAGCTTAGATCGACAGGGACACTACGAGCAGTACTTC
J gene: TRBJ2-7
V gene: TRBV11-2
clone size: -
D gene: TRBD1

CDR3 protein: CASSPRDHNSPLHF
CDR3 DNA: TGTGCCAGTAGTCCAAGGGACCATAATTCACCCCTCCACTTT
J gene: TRBJ1-6
V gene: TRBV19
clone size: -
D gene: -

CDR3 protein: CASSESGLAGPTQYF
CDR3 DNA: TGTGCCAGCAGTGAAAGTGGACTAGCGGGTCCAACACAGTATTTT
J gene: TRBJ2-3
V gene: TRBV6-1
clone size: -
D gene: TRBD2

CDR3 protein: CASSQEEGIYEQYF
CDR3 DNA: TGTGCCAGCAGCCAAGAGGAGGGAATCTACGAGCAGTACTTC
J gene: TRBJ2-7
V gene: TRBV4-2
clone size: -
D gene: -

CDR3 protein: CASSVTGGSSPLHF
CDR3 DNA: TGTGCCAGTAGTGTAACAGGGGGATCATCACCCCTCCACTTT
J gene: TRBJ1-6
V gene: TRBV19
clone size: -
D gene: TRBD1

CDR3 protein: CASSLAGGRMNEQYF
CDR3 DNA: TGTGCCAGCAGCTTAGCCGGGGGCAGGATGAACGAGCAGTACTTC
J gene: TRBJ2-7
V gene: TRBV11-2
clone size: -
D gene: -

CDR3 protein: CASSIDQGTAPNTDTQYF
CDR3 DNA: TGTGCCAGTAGTATAGATCAAGGGACAGCTCCCAACACAGATACGCAGTATTTT
J gene: TRBJ2-3
V gene: TRBV19
clone size: -
D gene: TRBD1